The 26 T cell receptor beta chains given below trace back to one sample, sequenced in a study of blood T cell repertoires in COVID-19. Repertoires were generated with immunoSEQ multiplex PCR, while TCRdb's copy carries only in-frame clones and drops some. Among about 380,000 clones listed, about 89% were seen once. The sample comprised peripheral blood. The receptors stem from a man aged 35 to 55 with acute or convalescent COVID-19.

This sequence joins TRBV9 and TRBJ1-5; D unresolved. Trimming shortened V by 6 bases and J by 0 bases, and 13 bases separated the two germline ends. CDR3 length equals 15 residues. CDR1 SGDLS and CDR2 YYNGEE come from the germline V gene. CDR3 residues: CASMPSIHSNQPQHF. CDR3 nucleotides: TGTGCCAGCATGCCGAGTATTCATAGCAATCAGCCCCAGCATTTT.

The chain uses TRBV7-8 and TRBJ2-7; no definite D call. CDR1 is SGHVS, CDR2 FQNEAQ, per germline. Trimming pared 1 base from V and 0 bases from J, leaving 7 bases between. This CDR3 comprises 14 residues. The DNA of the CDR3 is TGTGCCAGCAGCTTAGTCGTTAGCTCCTACGAGCAGTACTTC. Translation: CASSLVVSSYEQYF.

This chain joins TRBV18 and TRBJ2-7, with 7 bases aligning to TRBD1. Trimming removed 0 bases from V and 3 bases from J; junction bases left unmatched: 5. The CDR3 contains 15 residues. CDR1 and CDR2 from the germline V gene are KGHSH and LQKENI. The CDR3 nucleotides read TGTGCCAGCTCACCACCAGGGAGACAGGGCTACGAGCAGTACTTC. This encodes CASSPPGRQGYEQYF.

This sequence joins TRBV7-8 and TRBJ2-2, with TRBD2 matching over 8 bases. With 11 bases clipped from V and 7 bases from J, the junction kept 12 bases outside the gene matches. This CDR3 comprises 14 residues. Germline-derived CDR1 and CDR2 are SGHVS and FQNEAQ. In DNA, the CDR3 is TGTGCCTGCCCCATCGGGGGGGTGGACGGGGAGCTGTTTTTT. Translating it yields CACPIGGVDGELFF. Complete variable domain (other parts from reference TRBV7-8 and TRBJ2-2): GAGVSQSPRYKVAKRGQDVALRCDPISGHVSLFWYQQALGQGPEFLTYFQNEAQLDKSGLPSDRFFAERPEGSVSTLKIQRTQQEDSAVYLCACPIGGVDGELFFGEGSRLTVL.

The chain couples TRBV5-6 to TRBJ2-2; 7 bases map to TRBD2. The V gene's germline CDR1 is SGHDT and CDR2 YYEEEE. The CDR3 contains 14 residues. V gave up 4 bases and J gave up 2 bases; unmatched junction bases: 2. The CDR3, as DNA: TGTGCCAGCAGCCCGGGACTAAACACCGGGGAGCTGTTTTTT. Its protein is CASSPGLNTGELFF.

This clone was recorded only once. The CDR3 DNA reads TGTGCCAGCAGCCCAACGAGCAACACTGAAGCTTTCTTT. It codes for CASSPTSNTEAFF. The chain recombines TRBV7-3 with TRBJ1-1; the D is unclear. This CDR3 has 13 residues. The V end lost 5 bases, the J end lost 2 bases, and 9 bases lay between the germline ends. From germline, CDR1 is SGHTA and CDR2 FQGTGA.

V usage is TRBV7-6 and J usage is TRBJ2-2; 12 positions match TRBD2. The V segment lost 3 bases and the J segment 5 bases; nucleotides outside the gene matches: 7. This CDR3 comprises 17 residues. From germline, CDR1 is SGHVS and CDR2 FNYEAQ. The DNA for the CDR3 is TGTGCCAGCAGCTTGCCTAGCGGGGGGGTTCGGACCGGGGAGCTGTTTTTT. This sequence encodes CASSLPSGGVRTGELFF. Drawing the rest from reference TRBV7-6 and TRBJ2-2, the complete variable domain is GAGVSQSPRYKVTKRGQDVALRCDPISGHVSLYWYRQALGQGPEFLTYFNYEAQQDKSGLPNDRFSAERPEGSISTLTIQRTEQRDSAMYRCASSLPSGGVRTGELFFGEGSRLTVL.

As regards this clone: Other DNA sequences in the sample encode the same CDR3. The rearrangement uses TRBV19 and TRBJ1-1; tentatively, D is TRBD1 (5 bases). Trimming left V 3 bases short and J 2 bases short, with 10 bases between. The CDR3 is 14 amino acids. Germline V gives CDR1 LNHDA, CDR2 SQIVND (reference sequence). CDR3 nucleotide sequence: TGTGCCAGTAGTATCGACAGATTAAACACTGAAGCTTTCTTT. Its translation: CASSIDRLNTEAFF.

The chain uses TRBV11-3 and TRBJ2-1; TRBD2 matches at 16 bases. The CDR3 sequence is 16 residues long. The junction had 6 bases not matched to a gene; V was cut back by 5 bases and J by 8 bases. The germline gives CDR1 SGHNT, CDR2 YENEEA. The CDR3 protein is CASSPGTSGGAYEQFF. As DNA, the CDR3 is TGTGCCAGCAGCCCGGGGACTAGCGGGGGGGCCTATGAGCAGTTCTTC.

The CDR3 loop reads CASSAGDRARSEQFF. The CDR3 nucleotides are TGCGCCAGCAGCGCGGGTGACAGGGCAAGGAGTGAGCAGTTCTTC. V and J are TRBV5-1 and TRBJ2-1; 7 positions agree with TRBD1. The CDR3 sequence is 15 residues long. Trimming at V came to 4 bases and at J to 9 bases, leaving 13 bases not matched to a gene. Germline V gene data show CDR1 as SGHRS and CDR2 as YFSETQ. Together with reference TRBV5-1 and TRBJ2-1, the CDR3 gives the full variable domain: KAGVTQTPRYLIKTRGQQVTLSCSPISGHRSVSWYQQTPGQGLQFLFEYFSETQRNKGNFPGRFSGRQFSNSRSEMNVSTLELGDSALYLCASSAGDRARSEQFFGPGTRLTVL.

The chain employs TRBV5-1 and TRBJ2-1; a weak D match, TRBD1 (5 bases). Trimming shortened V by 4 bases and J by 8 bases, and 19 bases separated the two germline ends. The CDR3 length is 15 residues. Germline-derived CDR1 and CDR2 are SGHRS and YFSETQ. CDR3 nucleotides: TGCGCCAGCAGCCCAACAAGCTCCAAGGGGCATGAGCAGTTCTTC. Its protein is CASSPTSSKGHEQFF. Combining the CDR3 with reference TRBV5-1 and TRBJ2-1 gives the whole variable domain KAGVTQTPRYLIKTRGQQVTLSCSPISGHRSVSWYQQTPGQGLQFLFEYFSETQRNKGNFPGRFSGRQFSNSRSEMNVSTLELGDSALYLCASSPTSSKGHEQFFGPGTRLTVL.

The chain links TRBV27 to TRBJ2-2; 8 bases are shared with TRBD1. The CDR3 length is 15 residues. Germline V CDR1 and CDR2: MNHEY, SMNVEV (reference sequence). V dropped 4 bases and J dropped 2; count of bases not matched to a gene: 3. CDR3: CASSYQGANTGELFF. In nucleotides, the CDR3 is TGTGCCAGCAGTTACCAGGGGGCTAACACCGGGGAGCTGTTTTTT.

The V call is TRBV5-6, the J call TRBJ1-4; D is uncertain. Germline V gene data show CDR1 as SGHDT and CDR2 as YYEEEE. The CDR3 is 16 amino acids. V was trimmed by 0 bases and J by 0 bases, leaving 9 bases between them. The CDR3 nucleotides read TGTGCCAGCAGCTTGGTCCACGGGGCAACTAATGAAAAACTGTTTTTT. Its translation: CASSLVHGATNEKLFF.

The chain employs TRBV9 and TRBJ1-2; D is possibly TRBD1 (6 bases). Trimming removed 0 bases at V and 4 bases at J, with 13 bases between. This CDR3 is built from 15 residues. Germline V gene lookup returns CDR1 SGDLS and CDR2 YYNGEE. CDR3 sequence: CASSVGAGAPYGYTF. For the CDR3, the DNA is TGTGCCAGCAGCGTAGGGGCAGGGGCCCCCTATGGCTACACCTTC.

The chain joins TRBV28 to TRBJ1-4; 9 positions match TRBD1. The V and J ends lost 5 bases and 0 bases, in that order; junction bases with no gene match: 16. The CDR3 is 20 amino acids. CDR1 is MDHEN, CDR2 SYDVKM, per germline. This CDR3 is CASSPGGVTGGVATNEKLFF. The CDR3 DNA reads TGTGCCAGCAGTCCCGGCGGGGTGACAGGGGGTGTTGCAACTAATGAAAAACTGTTTTTT.

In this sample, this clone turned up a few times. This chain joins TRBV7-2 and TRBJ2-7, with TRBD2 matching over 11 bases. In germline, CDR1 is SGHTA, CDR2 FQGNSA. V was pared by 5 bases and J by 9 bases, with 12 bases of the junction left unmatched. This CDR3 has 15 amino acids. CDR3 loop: CASSDTGLADFRQYF. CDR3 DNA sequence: TGTGCCAGCAGCGACACGGGACTAGCGGATTTTCGGCAGTACTTC.

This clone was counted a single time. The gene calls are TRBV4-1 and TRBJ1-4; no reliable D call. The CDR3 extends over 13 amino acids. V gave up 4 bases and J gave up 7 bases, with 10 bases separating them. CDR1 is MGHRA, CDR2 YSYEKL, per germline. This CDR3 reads CASSLARVEKLFF. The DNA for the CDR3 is TGCGCCAGCAGCCTAGCCCGAGTTGAAAAACTGTTTTTT.

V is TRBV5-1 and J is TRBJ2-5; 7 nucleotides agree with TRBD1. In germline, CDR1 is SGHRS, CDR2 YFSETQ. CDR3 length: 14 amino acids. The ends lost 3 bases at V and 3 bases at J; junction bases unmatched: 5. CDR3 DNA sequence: TGCGCCAGCAGCTCCCGGGACAGAAAAGAGACCCAGTACTTC. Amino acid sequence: CASSSRDRKETQYF.

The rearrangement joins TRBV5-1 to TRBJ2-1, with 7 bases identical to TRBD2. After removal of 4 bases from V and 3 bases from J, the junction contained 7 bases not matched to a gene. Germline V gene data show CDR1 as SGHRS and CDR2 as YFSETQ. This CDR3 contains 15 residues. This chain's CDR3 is CASSALAELYNEQFF. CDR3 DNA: TGCGCCAGCAGCGCCCTAGCGGAGCTCTACAATGAGCAGTTCTTC.

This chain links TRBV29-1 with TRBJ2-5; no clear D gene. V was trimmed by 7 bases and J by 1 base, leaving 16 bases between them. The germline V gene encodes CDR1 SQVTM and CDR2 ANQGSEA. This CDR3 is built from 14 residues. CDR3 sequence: CSANRGRRQETQYF. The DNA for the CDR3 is TGCAGCGCCAACCGCGGCAGACGCCAAGAGACCCAGTACTTC.

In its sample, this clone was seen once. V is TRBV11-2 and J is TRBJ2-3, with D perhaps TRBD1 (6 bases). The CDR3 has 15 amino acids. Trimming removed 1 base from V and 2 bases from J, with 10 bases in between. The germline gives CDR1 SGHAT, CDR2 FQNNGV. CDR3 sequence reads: CASSLGGPSTDTQYF. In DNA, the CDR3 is TGTGCCAGCAGCTTAGGGGGGCCCTCCACAGATACGCAGTATTTT.

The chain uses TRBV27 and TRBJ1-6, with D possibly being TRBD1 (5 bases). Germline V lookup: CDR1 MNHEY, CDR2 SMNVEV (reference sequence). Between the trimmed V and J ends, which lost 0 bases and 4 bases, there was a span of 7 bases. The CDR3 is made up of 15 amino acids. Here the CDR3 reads CASSLSTDYNSPLHF. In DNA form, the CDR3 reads TGTGCCAGCAGTTTATCGACAGATTATAATTCACCCCTCCACTTT.

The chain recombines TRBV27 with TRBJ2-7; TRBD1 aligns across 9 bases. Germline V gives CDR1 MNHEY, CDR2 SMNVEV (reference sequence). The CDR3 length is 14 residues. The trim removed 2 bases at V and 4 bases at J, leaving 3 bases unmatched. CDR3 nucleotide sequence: TGTGCCAGCAGTTTAACAGGGGGCTCTTACGAGCAGTACTTC. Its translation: CASSLTGGSYEQYF.

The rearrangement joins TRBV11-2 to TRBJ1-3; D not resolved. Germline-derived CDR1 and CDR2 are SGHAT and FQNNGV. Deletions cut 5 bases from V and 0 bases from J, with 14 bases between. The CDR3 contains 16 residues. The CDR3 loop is CASSTTAVVSGNTIYF. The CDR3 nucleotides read TGTGCCAGCAGCACAACAGCTGTCGTCTCTGGAAACACCATATATTTT.

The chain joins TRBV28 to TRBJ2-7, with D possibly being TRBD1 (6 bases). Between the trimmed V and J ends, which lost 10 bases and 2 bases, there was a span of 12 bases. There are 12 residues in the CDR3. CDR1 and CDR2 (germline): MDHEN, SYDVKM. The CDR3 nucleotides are TGTGCCATTGAAGGGACAACCTACGAGCAGTACTTC. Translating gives CAIEGTTYEQYF.

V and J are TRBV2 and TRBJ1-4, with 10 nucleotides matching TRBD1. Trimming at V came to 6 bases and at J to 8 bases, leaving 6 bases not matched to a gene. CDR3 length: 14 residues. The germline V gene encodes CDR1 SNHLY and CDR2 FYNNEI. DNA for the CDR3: TGTGCCAGCAGGACGACAGGGGGCGCCGAAAAACTGTTTTTT. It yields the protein CASRTTGGAEKLFF.